Below, 10 T cell receptor beta chains from the same sample are listed, as sequenced in a study of shared clonotypes between healthy human individuals. It was CD45RO-negative cells, positively selected for CCR7, that made up naive CD8 cells, with terminally differentiated effector memory CD45RA+ cells excluded. Repertoires were generated with immunoSEQ multiplex PCR, while TCRdb's copy carries only in-frame clones and drops some. The sample has millions of clones, just under 95% seen once; the top ten hold 0.85% to 1.3%. What was sequenced was naive CD8+ T cells sorted from blood. All receptors come from a young man in good health.

The rearrangement uses TRBV7-2 and TRBJ2-7, with D maybe TRBD2 (6 bases). V was cut by 3 bases and J by 2 bases, with 14 bases left in between. This CDR3 contains 15 residues. Germline loops: CDR1 SGHTA, CDR2 FQGNSA. The CDR3 DNA reads as TGTGCCAGCAGCTTTAGGCGGGGAGGAGCCTACGAGCAGTACTTC. This codes for CASSFRRGGAYEQYF.

This chain uses TRBV15 with TRBJ2-2, with a weak D call TRBD1 (5 bases). CDR1 LNHNV and CDR2 YYDKDF come from the germline V gene (reference sequence). With 6 bases removed from V and 8 bases from J, the gap between germline ends came to 19 bases. The CDR3 runs 15 residues. This CDR3 is CATSPTITGGGELFF. DNA of the CDR3: TGTGCCACCAGTCCGACGATCACAGGCGGAGGGGAGCTGTTTTTT.

The J gene is TRBJ2-3, the V gene TRBV28; 7 positions agree with TRBD2. Germline values: CDR1 MDHEN, CDR2 SYDVKM. There are 13 residues in the CDR3. V lost 8 bases to trimming and J lost 4 bases; unmatched junction nucleotides: 6. The CDR3 loop is CASETSIADTQYF. The CDR3 DNA follows: TGTGCCAGCGAGACTAGCATCGCAGATACGCAGTATTTT.

The rearrangement joins TRBV7-2 to TRBJ2-2; the D gene is possibly TRBD1 (5 bases). The germline CDR1 and CDR2 sequences are SGHTA and FQGNSA. The CDR3 spans 17 residues. The V end was cut by 2 bases, the J end by 4 bases, with 17 bases between. DNA for the CDR3: TGTGCCAGCAGCTTAACCTCGCCTCCAGGGATCACCGGGGAGCTGTTTTTT. This codes for CASSLTSPPGITGELFF. Full variable domain (outside the CDR3, taken from reference TRBV7-2 and TRBJ2-2): GAGVSQSPSNKVTEKGKDVELRCDPISGHTALYWYRQSLGQGLEFLIYFQGNSAPDKSGLPSDRFSAERTGGSVSTLTIQRTQQEDSAVYLCASSLTSPPGITGELFFGEGSRLTVL.

This chain links TRBV12-5 with TRBJ1-2; D is uncertain. Trimming took 1 base from V and 0 from J, leaving 12 bases between them. Germline-derived CDR1 and CDR2 are LGHNT and FRNRAP. This CDR3 is built from 16 residues. The CDR3 nucleotides are TGTGCTAGTGGTTTGGACTACAGTTTGACTAACTATGGCTACACCTTC. Protein product: CASGLDYSLTNYGYTF.

The chain links TRBV27 to TRBJ1-5; 9 bases line up with TRBD1. The J segment lost 1 base and the V segment lost 6 bases, leaving 4 bases of the junction unmatched. Germline CDR1 is MNHEY and CDR2 is SMNVEV (reference sequence). The CDR3 has 15 amino acids. DNA of the CDR3: TGTGCCAGCAGGGACAGGGGTAGCAGCAATCAGCCCCAGCATTTT. Translation gives CASRDRGSSNQPQHF.

The chain is built from TRBV29-1 and TRBJ1-1, with a tentative D call TRBD1 (5 bases). CDR1 SQVTM and CDR2 ANQGSEA come from the germline V gene. V dropped 7 bases and J dropped 9 bases, with 18 bases sitting between them. There are 12 residues in the CDR3. CDR3 bases: TGCAGCGCCCCGCAGGGCGGGTCTCAAGCTTTCTTT. This translates into CSAPQGGSQAFF.

This chain connects TRBV7-9 to TRBJ2-7; the D is unclear. Germline CDR1 and CDR2: SEHNR and FQNEAQ (reference sequence). V lost 4 bases and J 10 bases, leaving 14 bases between the germline ends. CDR3 length equals 12 residues. The CDR3 sequence: CASSSDLALQYF. CDR3 bases: TGTGCCAGCAGCTCCGACCTTGCTCTACAGTACTTC.

The V gene is TRBV19, the J gene TRBJ1-5; D gene ambiguous. The V gene lost 6 bases and the J gene lost 6 bases, with 12 bases spanning the gap. Germline V gene lookup returns CDR1 LNHDA and CDR2 SQIVND (reference sequence). CDR3 length: 13 amino acids. DNA for the CDR3: TGTGCCAGTAGCGACGGTGAGGGTCAGCCCCAGCATTTT. Encoded protein: CASSDGEGQPQHF.

This clone appeared once. The J gene is TRBJ2-7, the V gene TRBV28, with D unresolved. V lost 3 bases and J 4 bases, leaving 16 bases between the germline ends. Looked up from germline, CDR1 is MDHEN and CDR2 is SYDVKM. The CDR3 totals 15 residues. The CDR3, as DNA: TGTGCCAGCAGTTTCGGTAAGGCACCCTATTACGAGCAGTACTTC. It is translated as CASSFGKAPYYEQYF.